This TCR beta chain was documented in a study of control samples from healthy donors and cancer patients. Germline V gene sequence: CDR1 LGHDT, CDR2 YNNKEL (reference sequence). V was pared by 4 bases and J by 2 bases, with 12 bases of the junction left unmatched. The CDR3 covers 17 residues. Assay: immunoSEQ multiplex PCR; the TCRdb copy retains only in-frame clones and omits some. The data contain approximately 210,000 clones, about 91% of them seen just once; the ten biggest clones take up 1.5% to 2%. This chain joins TRBV3-1 (or the pseudogene TRBV3-2) and TRBJ1-1, with 8 bases fitting TRBD1. Sequencing was done on a sample of blood. The sequence came from a man aged 25 to 45 in good health. The CDR3 reads CASSLVGTGSLNTEAFF. For the CDR3, the DNA is TGTGCCAGCAGCCTAGTAGGGACAGGATCCCTAAACACTGAAGCTTTCTTT.